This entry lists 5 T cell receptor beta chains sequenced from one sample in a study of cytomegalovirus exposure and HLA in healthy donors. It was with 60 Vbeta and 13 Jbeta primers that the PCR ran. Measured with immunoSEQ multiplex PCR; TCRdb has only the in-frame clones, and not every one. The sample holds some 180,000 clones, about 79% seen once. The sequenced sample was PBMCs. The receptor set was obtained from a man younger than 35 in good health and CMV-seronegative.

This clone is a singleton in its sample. CDR3 DNA: TGTGCCAGTAGTACTACTAGCGTTACTAGTCTACGCGACAATGAGCAGTTCTTC. It encodes CASSTTSVTSLRDNEQFF. V gene TRBV19 combines with J gene TRBJ2-1; the match to TRBD2 covers 7 bases. This CDR3 has 18 residues. Losses at the gene ends were 4 bases for V and 5 bases for J; bases not matched to a gene: 17. Per germline, CDR1 LNHDA and CDR2 SQIVND (reference sequence).

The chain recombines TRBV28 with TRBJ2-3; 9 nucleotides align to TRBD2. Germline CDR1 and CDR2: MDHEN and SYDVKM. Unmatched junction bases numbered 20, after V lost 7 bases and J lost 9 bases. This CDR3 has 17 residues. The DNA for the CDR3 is TGTGCCAGCACTCCACGATCATGGACTCGCGGGAGGGAGACGCAGTATTTT. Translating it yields CASTPRSWTRGRETQYF. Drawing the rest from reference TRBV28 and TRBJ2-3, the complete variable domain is DVKVTQSSRYLVKRTGEKVFLECVQDMDHENMFWYRQDPGLGLRLIYFSYDVKMKEKGDIPEGYSVSREKKERFSLILESASTNQTSMYLCASTPRSWTRGRETQYFGPGTRLTVL.

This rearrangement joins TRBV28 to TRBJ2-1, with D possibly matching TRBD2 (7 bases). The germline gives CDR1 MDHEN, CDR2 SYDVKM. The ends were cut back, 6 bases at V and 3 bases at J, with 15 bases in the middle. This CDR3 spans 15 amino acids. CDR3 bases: TGTGCCAGCAGCCCCGGGGGCGGGGGCTACAATGAGCAGTTCTTC. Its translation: CASSPGGGGYNEQFF.

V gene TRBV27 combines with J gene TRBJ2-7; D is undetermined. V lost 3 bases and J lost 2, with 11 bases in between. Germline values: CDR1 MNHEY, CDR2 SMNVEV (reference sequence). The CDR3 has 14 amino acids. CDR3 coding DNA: TGTGCCAGCAGTTTTGGCGCACAGACCTACGAGCAGTACTTC. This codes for CASSFGAQTYEQYF.

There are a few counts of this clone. The CDR3 bases are TGCGCCAGCAGCTCCCATGACAGGGGTGCTTTTCCCAATCAGCCCCAGCATTTT. It codes for CASSSHDRGAFPNQPQHF. This chain uses TRBV5-1 with TRBJ1-5; 8 nucleotides align to TRBD1. Germline V CDR1 and CDR2: SGHRS, YFSETQ. This CDR3 has 18 residues. The J segment lost 3 bases and the V segment lost 3 bases, leaving 14 bases of the junction unmatched.